This TCR beta chain was captured by sequencing in a study of cytomegalovirus exposure and HLA in healthy donors. Concerning this clone itself: The antigen is not known.

Overall study results and limits: In a later analysis, most CMV-associated TCR beta chains appeared HLA-restricted. Among the sequence variants, a highly shared cluster was likely an artifact of sequencing. As confirmed in vitro, a few CMV-associated chains were specific for CMV antigens.

With 60 Vbeta and 13 Jbeta primers, the PCR was carried out. The data were produced by immunoSEQ multiplex PCR, yet TCRdb's version contains in-frame clones alone and is incomplete. The sample records approximately 100,000 clones, approximately 70% being singletons. The CDR3 runs 14 residues. Germline V gives CDR1 MNHNS, CDR2 SASEGT. V dropped 1 base and J dropped 6 bases, with 10 bases sitting between them. The source material was PBMCs. This TCR came from a woman aged 65 to 85 in good health and CMV-seropositive. This chain connects TRBV6-1 to TRBJ2-4; D not resolved. CDR3 protein: CASSEVHSLNIQYF. The DNA of the CDR3 is TGTGCCAGCAGTGAAGTGCACAGCCTAAACATTCAGTACTTC.